This T cell receptor beta chain was sequenced in a study of blood T cell repertoires in COVID-19. From germline, CDR1 is MNHEY and CDR2 SVGAGI. This CDR3 spans 14 amino acids. V trimming: 5 bases; J trimming: 5 bases; junction bases outside the gene matches: 5. Using immunoSEQ multiplex PCR, the repertoire was profiled, and TCRdb retains in-frame clones only, with some absent. The profile shows about 230,000 clones, nearly 90% of them singletons. This sequence joins TRBV6-5 and TRBJ1-1; 10 bases align to TRBD1. This TCR was sampled from a woman in her twenties or thirties with acute COVID-19. Sequenced material: PBMCs or T cells enriched from blood (not recorded which). The CDR3 DNA reads as TGTGCCAGCAGTCCGGGACAGGGGTATACTGAAGCTTTCTTT. Protein sequence: CASSPGQGYTEAFF.